A selection of T cell receptor beta chains follows, all from one sample in a study of neurological immune-mediated disorders. TCRdb itself ran the 5' RACE reads through MiXCR, one entry per CDR3 protein. In the table there are roughly 60,000 distinct CDR3 sequences, more than 9.5% of which are singletons. The sequencing sample was made of PBMCs. The source of these receptors is a man in his 60s in good health. The CDR3 runs from the conserved cysteine through the conserved F or W. Each record gives: clone size, J gene, V gene, D gene, CDR3 protein, CDR3 DNA. A D gene is named only where the DNA matches it firmly. Size is omitted from some rows. Given values are once, few, many or a class for expanded clones.

many | TRBJ1-3 | TRBV12-3/TRBV12-4 | NA | CASRASSGNTIYF | TGTGCCAGCAGGGCGAGCTCTGGAAACACCATATATTTT
many | TRBJ1-6 | TRBV7-6 | NA | CASSLLSQGTNSPLHF | TGTGCCAGCAGCCTTCTGTCTCAGGGAACGAATTCACCCCTCCACTTT
many | TRBJ1-2 | TRBV15 | NA | CATSRGGVYAYGYTF | TGTGCCACCAGCAGAGGGGGGGTTTATGCCTATGGCTACACCTTC
many | TRBJ2-3 | TRBV7-2 | NA | CASSSGPLGVDTQYF | TGTGCCAGCAGCTCAGGCCCACTCGGGGTAGATACGCAGTATTTT
NA | TRBJ2-3 | TRBV20-1 | TRBD2 | CSASKGTSLDTQYF | TGCAGTGCTTCAAAGGGGACTAGCTTGGATACGCAGTATTTT
many | TRBJ2-2 | TRBV15 | NA | CATSREQIGRAAGELFF | TGTGCCACCAGCAGAGAACAGATCGGCAGGGCAGCCGGGGAGCTGTTTTTT
once | TRBJ1-2 | TRBV20-1 | NA | CSTSGPPNGVVNGYTF | TGCAGTACTTCTGGGCCTCCAAATGGGGTGGTGAATGGCTACACCTTC
many | TRBJ2-2 | TRBV5-1 | NA | CASSLAEGRVGELFF | TGCGCCAGCAGCTTGGCAGAGGGACGGGTCGGGGAGCTGTTTTTT
many | TRBJ1-5 | TRBV20-1 | NA | CSVGTQIDQPQHF | TGCAGTGTTGGGACCCAGATAGATCAGCCCCAGCATTTT
many | TRBJ2-7 | TRBV5-1 | NA | CASSLVAGAEYEQYF | TGCGCCAGCAGCTTGGTGGCAGGGGCGGAATACGAGCAGTACTTC
many | TRBJ2-5 | TRBV10-2 | TRBD2 | CASSRTPGLAVQETQYF | TGCGCCAGCAGTCGGACCCCGGGACTAGCGGTGCAAGAGACCCAGTACTTC
many | TRBJ1-5 | TRBV5-5 | TRBD1 | CASSLGQGYQPQHF | TGTGCCAGCAGCTTGGGACAGGGGTATCAGCCCCAGCATTTT
many | TRBJ1-2 | TRBV7-3 | NA | CASSLTGLSGYTF | TGTGCCAGCAGCTTAACTGGGTTGAGTGGCTACACCTTC
many | TRBJ1-1 | TRBV6-6 | TRBD1 | CATWEGTGRLGTEAFF | TGTGCCACCTGGGAAGGGACAGGGAGGTTAGGAACTGAAGCTTTCTTT
many | TRBJ1-2 | TRBV12-3/TRBV12-4 | NA | CASSARGPYGYTF | TGTGCCAGCAGTGCCCGGGGGCCCTATGGCTACACCTTC
many | TRBJ2-5 | TRBV20-1 | TRBD1 | CSARGTGFRMETQYF | TGCAGTGCTAGAGGGACAGGGTTCAGGATGGAGACCCAGTACTTC
many | TRBJ1-2 | TRBV3-1 | NA | CASSQRGGSRANYGYTF | TGTGCCAGCAGCCAAAGGGGGGGATCCCGAGCTAACTATGGCTACACCTTC
many | TRBJ1-3 | TRBV9 | TRBD1 | CASSVVGTGANTIYF | TGTGCCAGCAGCGTAGTGGGGACAGGGGCAAACACCATATATTTT
many | TRBJ1-6 | TRBV20-1 | NA | CSASTGYNSPLHF | TGCAGTGCTTCGACAGGCTATAATTCACCCCTCCACTTT
many | TRBJ1-2 | TRBV5-8 | NA | CASSLTGPYGYTF | TGTGCCAGCAGCTTAACAGGGCCGTATGGCTACACCTTC
many | TRBJ1-1 | TRBV12-3/TRBV12-4 | NA | CASSLPPDSEAFF | TGTGCCAGCAGTTTACCCCCGGACAGTGAAGCTTTCTTT
many | TRBJ1-6 | TRBV6-6 | NA | CASTWKWGHNSPLHF | TGTGCCAGCACCTGGAAGTGGGGGCATAATTCACCCCTCCACTTT
many | TRBJ2-6 | TRBV7-2 | NA | CASTRGGSSGANVLTF | TGTGCCAGCACCAGGGGGGGGAGCTCTGGGGCCAACGTCCTGACTTTC
many | TRBJ1-1 | TRBV5-1 | TRBD1 | CASSPGQGTEAFF | TGCGCCAGCAGCCCAGGACAGGGGACTGAAGCTTTCTTT
many | TRBJ2-7 | TRBV12-3/TRBV12-4 | NA | CASSSGTGTYEQYF | TGTGCCAGCAGTTCGGGGACGGGGACCTACGAGCAGTACTTC
many | TRBJ2-1 | TRBV20-1 | NA | CSARNQGRNEQFF | TGCAGTGCTAGAAATCAGGGGAGGAATGAGCAGTTCTTC
many | TRBJ2-4 | TRBV7-2 | TRBD1 | CASSQTGRTGQAKNIQYF | TGTGCCAGCAGCCAAACCGGAAGGACAGGACAAGCCAAAAACATTCAGTACTTC
few | TRBJ2-3 | TRBV18 | NA | CASSRVDRDTQYF | TGTGCCAGCTCCAGGGTCGATAGGGATACGCAGTATTTT
many | TRBJ1-1 | TRBV10-3 | TRBD1 | CAIRKAGGNTEAFF | TGTGCCATCAGAAAAGCAGGGGGGAACACTGAAGCTTTCTTT
many | TRBJ1-2 | TRBV20-1 | NA | CSARDPGGVALENYGYTF | TGCAGTGCTAGAGATCCGGGTGGAGTTGCCCTCGAAAACTATGGCTACACCTTC
many | TRBJ1-2 | TRBV12-3/TRBV12-4 | NA | CASSLFPLVEGYTF | TGTGCCAGCAGTTTATTTCCCCTTGTCGAAGGCTACACCTTC
many | TRBJ1-3 | TRBV5-1 | NA | CASSLGKDDGSSGNTIYF | TGCGCCAGCAGCTTGGGGAAAGACGACGGAAGCTCTGGAAACACCATATATTTT
many | TRBJ1-1 | TRBV20-1 | TRBD1 | CSVDRGEYTEAFF | TGCAGTGTCGACAGGGGAGAGTACACTGAAGCTTTCTTT
many | TRBJ1-1 | TRBV6-2/TRBV6-3 | NA | CASSYDLGQGRTEAFF | TGTGCCAGCAGTTATGACCTTGGGCAGGGAAGGACTGAAGCTTTCTTT
many | TRBJ2-1 | TRBV20-1 | TRBD2 | CSAPGKSGVLSSYNEQFF | TGCAGTGCTCCGGGAAAGAGCGGGGTGCTAAGCTCCTACAATGAGCAGTTCTTC
many | TRBJ2-5 | TRBV5-1 | NA | CASSIEGPETQYF | TGCGCCAGCAGCATTGAGGGGCCGGAGACCCAGTACTTC
many | TRBJ2-5 | TRBV20-1 | TRBD1 | CSATTRQGFQETQYF | TGCAGTGCCACTACGCGACAGGGCTTCCAAGAGACCCAGTACTTC
many | TRBJ1-6 | TRBV5-1 | NA | CASSVEGYNSPLHF | TGCGCCAGCAGCGTGGAGGGGTATAATTCACCCCTCCACTTT
medium-sized | TRBJ2-1 | TRBV7-2 | TRBD2 | CASSWGLGGGDEQFF | TGTGCCAGCAGCTGGGGACTAGGGGGAGGGGATGAGCAGTTCTTC
many | TRBJ1-6 | TRBV7-2 | NA | CASSQRGTGTNSPLHF | TGTGCCAGCAGCCAGCGGGGTACAGGGACGAATTCACCCCTCCACTTT
many | TRBJ2-3 | TRBV6-6 | NA | CASSRGSTQYF | TGTGCCAGCAGTCGGGGCAGCACGCAGTATTTT
many | TRBJ1-6 | TRBV28 | NA | CASSPSDTSSYNSPLHF | TGTGCCAGCAGTCCTTCGGACACGAGCTCCTATAATTCACCCCTCCACTTT